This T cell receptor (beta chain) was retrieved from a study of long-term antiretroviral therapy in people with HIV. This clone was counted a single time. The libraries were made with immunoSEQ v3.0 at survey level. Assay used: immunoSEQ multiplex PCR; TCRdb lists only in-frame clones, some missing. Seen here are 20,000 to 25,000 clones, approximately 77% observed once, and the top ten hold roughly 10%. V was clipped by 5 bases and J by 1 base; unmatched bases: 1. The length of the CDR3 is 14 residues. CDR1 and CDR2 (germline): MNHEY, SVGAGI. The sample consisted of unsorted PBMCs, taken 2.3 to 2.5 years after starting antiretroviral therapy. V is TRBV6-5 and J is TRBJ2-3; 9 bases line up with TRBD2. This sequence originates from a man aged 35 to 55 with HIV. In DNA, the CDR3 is TGTGCCAGCAGTAGGACTAGCGGCACAGATACGCAGTATTTT. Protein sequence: CASSRTSGTDTQYF.